This TCR beta chain stems from a study of blood T cell repertoires in COVID-19. Study summary: COVID-19 samples, acute and convalescent, were from the United States, Italy and Spain. In each case, the material was cDNA or gDNA derived from T cells, B-cell-depleted T cells, or PBMCs.

In the original workflow: Amplification with reference gene primers provided the estimates of nucleated cell counts. Some clones are missing from TCRdb's copy, which holds only in-frame ones; the method was immunoSEQ multiplex PCR. V and J calls and clone size follow that table, whereas D and trimming were derived from the DNA. This sample has a few hundred thousand clones, with 87% found just once. This CDR3 has 12 residues. Trimming took off 1 base at V and 9 bases at J, with 7 bases between the two ends. Germline loops: CDR1 LNHNV, CDR2 YYDKDF (reference sequence). The sequence was obtained from a woman under 30 who had recovered from COVID-19. Sequences were obtained from peripheral blood. The chain couples TRBV15 to TRBJ2-1; perhaps TRBD2 as D (6 bases). The CDR3 nucleotides read TGTGCCACCAGCAGAGTGGGGGGTGAGCAGTTCTTC. Its translation is CATSRVGGEQFF.